The rows below give T cell receptor beta chains drawn from one sample of a study of CD8+ T cells in alopecia areata. The repertoire was sequenced with immunoSEQ multiplex PCR; TCRdb's copy has only in-frame clones and lacks some. The table records 140,000 to 150,000 clones, around 86% of them present only once. The specimen comprised CD8+ T cells sorted from blood, sampled at week 0. These receptors were collected from a human donor with alopecia areata. Each CDR3 is given with its conserved first and last residue. The order of the fields is J gene, clone size, V gene, CDR3 length, D gene, CDR3 DNA, CDR3 protein. A D gene is named only where the DNA matches it firmly. Only some rows state a clone size, as once, few, many or a class for expanded clones.

J: TRBJ2-3; size: NA; V: TRBV14; length: 15; D: TRBD2; DNA: TGTGCCAGCAGCCAAGGCAGCGGGAGTGCAGATACGCAGTATTTT; CDR3: CASSQGSGSADTQYF
J: TRBJ2-5; size: NA; V: TRBV5-6; length: 15; D: TRBD2; DNA: TGTGCCAGCAGCTTGGAGGGTAGCGGGCAAGAGACCCAGTACTTC; CDR3: CASSLEGSGQETQYF
J: TRBJ1-2; size: NA; V: TRBV12-5; length: 16; D: TRBD1; DNA: TGTGCTAGTGGTTGGGACAGGGGGCAGACTAACTATGGCTACACCTTC; CDR3: CASGWDRGQTNYGYTF
J: TRBJ2-5; size: NA; V: TRBV7-7; length: 15; D: NA; DNA: TGTGCTAGCAGCTTGACGGCGGGGCTACAAGAGACCCAGTACTTC; CDR3: CASSLTAGLQETQYF
J: TRBJ2-7; size: NA; V: TRBV7-2; length: 15; D: TRBD1; DNA: TGTGCCAGCAGCTCCGACAGGGACGTCGCCTACGAGCAGTACTTC; CDR3: CASSSDRDVAYEQYF
J: TRBJ2-7; size: NA; V: TRBV7-9; length: 14; D: NA; DNA: TGTGCCAGCAGCTCGAGGGTACCAAACTACGAGCAGTACTTC; CDR3: CASSSRVPNYEQYF
J: TRBJ2-7; size: NA; V: TRBV28; length: 10; D: NA; DNA: TGTGCCAGCAGGCAGGGAGAGCAGTACTTC; CDR3: CASRQGEQYF
J: TRBJ2-7; size: NA; V: TRBV5-1; length: 15; D: NA; DNA: TGCGCCAGCAGCTTGAGGAGATTCCTGACCTACGAGCAGTACTTC; CDR3: CASSLRRFLTYEQYF
J: TRBJ2-7; size: NA; V: TRBV5-6; length: 16; D: NA; DNA: TGTGCCAGCAGCATAGCGACAGAAATGGAATCCTACGAGCAGTACTTC; CDR3: CASSIATEMESYEQYF
J: TRBJ1-2; size: NA; V: TRBV29-1; length: 11; D: NA; DNA: TGCAGCGTACCCTGGGCGGCTGGCTACACCTTC; CDR3: CSVPWAAGYTF
J: TRBJ2-7; size: few; V: TRBV6-1; length: 15; D: TRBD2; DNA: TGTGCCAGCAGTGAAGCTAGCGGGGGGGCCTACGAGCAGTACTTC; CDR3: CASSEASGGAYEQYF
J: TRBJ2-7; size: NA; V: TRBV30; length: 12; D: NA; DNA: TGTGCCTGGAGTATAGCAAGCTACGAGCAGTACTTC; CDR3: CAWSIASYEQYF
J: TRBJ2-1; size: NA; V: TRBV27; length: 13; D: NA; DNA: TGTGCCAGCAGTTTTTCCCGTGACAATGAGCAGTTCTTC; CDR3: CASSFSRDNEQFF
J: TRBJ1-2; size: NA; V: TRBV7-6; length: 13; D: NA; DNA: TGTGCCAGCAGCTTGGCCCCAACTGGGGGCTACACCTTC; CDR3: CASSLAPTGGYTF
J: TRBJ2-2; size: NA; V: TRBV19; length: 15; D: NA; DNA: TGTGCCAGTAGTATGCTGGGGTGGTCGCCCGGGGAGCTGTTTTTT; CDR3: CASSMLGWSPGELFF
J: TRBJ2-1; size: few; V: TRBV29-1; length: 10; D: NA; DNA: TGCAGCGTAATAGCTTATGAGCAGTTCTTC; CDR3: CSVIAYEQFF
J: TRBJ2-5; size: NA; V: TRBV9; length: 14; D: NA; DNA: TGTGCCAGCAGCGTAACGAGTTCTAAAGAGACCCAGTACTTC; CDR3: CASSVTSSKETQYF
J: TRBJ2-6; size: NA; V: TRBV5-1; length: 14; D: NA; DNA: TGCGCCAGCAGCTTGAGCTCTGGGGCCAACGTCCTGACTTTC; CDR3: CASSLSSGANVLTF
J: TRBJ2-3; size: NA; V: TRBV6-6; length: 14; D: NA; DNA: TGTGCCAGCAGCCTAGGGACGGGCACAGATACGCAGTATTTT; CDR3: CASSLGTGTDTQYF
J: TRBJ1-2; size: NA; V: TRBV7-2; length: 16; D: TRBD1; DNA: TGTGCCAGCAGCTATCCCCGGGACAGGATCAACTATGGCTACACCTTC; CDR3: CASSYPRDRINYGYTF
J: TRBJ2-5; size: NA; V: TRBV6-5; length: 13; D: NA; DNA: TGTGCCAGCAGTTCACGACAGGAAGAGATCCAGTACTTC; CDR3: CASSSRQEEIQYF
J: TRBJ1-2; size: NA; V: TRBV6-5; length: 13; D: NA; DNA: TGTGCCAGCAGTTACGCTGGAACCGTTGGCTACACCTTC; CDR3: CASSYAGTVGYTF
J: TRBJ2-3; size: NA; V: TRBV29-1; length: 15; D: NA; DNA: TGCAGCACTAACGATGAGGATAGGGGCACAGATACGCAGTATTTT; CDR3: CSTNDEDRGTDTQYF
J: TRBJ2-3; size: NA; V: TRBV5-6; length: 12; D: NA; DNA: TGTGCCAGCAGCGTCGGACTAGATACGCAGTATTTT; CDR3: CASSVGLDTQYF
J: TRBJ2-1; size: NA; V: TRBV7-9; length: 12; D: NA; DNA: TGTGCCAGCAGCTTATCCCGAAATGAGCAGTTCTTC; CDR3: CASSLSRNEQFF
J: TRBJ2-1; size: NA; V: TRBV7-6; length: 15; D: TRBD1; DNA: TGTGCCAGCAGCTTAGTAACAGGGGACTACAATGAGCAGTTCTTC; CDR3: CASSLVTGDYNEQFF
J: TRBJ2-7; size: few; V: TRBV18; length: 12; D: TRBD2; DNA: TGTGCCAGCTCACCAGGGAGGGACGAGCAGTACTTC; CDR3: CASSPGRDEQYF
J: TRBJ2-7; size: NA; V: TRBV29-1; length: 13; D: NA; DNA: TGCAGCGTTGCCTTCGACAGTTTCTACGAGCAGTACTTC; CDR3: CSVAFDSFYEQYF
J: TRBJ2-3; size: NA; V: TRBV6-1; length: 18; D: TRBD1; DNA: TGTGCCAGCAGTGAATCTCTCGGGACAGGGGGCCGTACAGATACGCAGTATTTT; CDR3: CASSESLGTGGRTDTQYF
J: TRBJ2-6; size: few; V: TRBV19; length: 18; D: TRBD2; DNA: TGTGCCAGTAGCCCCCGGGGGGGAGCCATCTCTGGGGCCAACGTCCTGACTTTC; CDR3: CASSPRGGAISGANVLTF
J: TRBJ2-5; size: NA; V: TRBV7-9; length: 13; D: NA; DNA: TGTGCCAGCAGCCGGACAGAGCAAGAGACCCAGTACTTC; CDR3: CASSRTEQETQYF